This TCR beta chain was sequenced during a study of multiple sclerosis patients with progressive multifocal leukoencephalopathy. Some clones are missing from TCRdb's copy, which holds only in-frame ones; the method was immunoSEQ multiplex PCR. Of around 30,000 clones detected, about 89% appear once; the ten largest clones hold about 1.5%. Indicated time point: before natalizumab initiation. Germline assignment: CDR1 SGHNT and CDR2 YYREEE (reference sequence). The V end was cut by 5 bases, the J end by 7 bases, with 13 bases between. This CDR3 contains 13 residues. This TCR was sampled from a human donor with multiple sclerosis. The sequencing sample was made of PBMCs. V gene TRBV5-4 combines with J gene TRBJ2-1; perhaps TRBD1 as D (8 bases). This chain's CDR3 is CASSLQGGNEQFF. The CDR3 DNA sequence: TGTGCCAGCAGTCTACAGGGGGGGAATGAGCAGTTCTTC.